This TCR beta chain was obtained from a study of regulatory T cells in long-lasting Graves disease. Overall study context: The study counted Graves' disease as persistent given over 5 years of antithyroid drugs and positive TSH receptor antibodies.

This clonotype was found a few times. Its antigen remains unknown. Study results and caveats: Newly diagnosed patients shared 850 to 1,000 public clonotypes; persistent patients shared 2,500 to 3,000.

Time point noted: persistent/refractory GD, antithyroid drugs over 5 years with positive TRAb. Following extraction of RNA from PBMCs, that RNA was used to make the TCR library. With iRepertoire HTBI primers and Arm-PCR of CDR3 regions, TCR beta libraries were built. Each CDR3 protein is one row after TCRdb ran MiXCR on the multiplex PCR reads. The table lists fewer than 400,000 distinct CDR3 sequences, about 19% of them singletons. This clonotype was sampled from a female donor with Graves disease. Source: peripheral blood mononuclear cells (PBMCs), taken when the disease was refractory, from a patient treated with antithyroid drugs.

The CDR3 here is CASRRPADYQPQHF. DNA for the CDR3: TGTGCCAGTAGACGACCGGCCGATTATCAGCCCCAGCATTTT. The chain carries TRBV19 and TRBJ1-5; no clear D gene. From germline, CDR1 is LNHDA and CDR2 SQIVND (reference sequence). V lost 6 bases to trimming and J lost 5 bases, with 14 bases between them. The CDR3 is 14 amino acids.